Listed below are T cell receptor beta chains from one sample, sequenced in a study of beta chain features in type 1 diabetes. Assay: immunoSEQ multiplex PCR; the TCRdb copy retains only in-frame clones and omits some. The repertoire includes approximately 250,000 clones, 16% of them detected once, and about 0.08% sits in the top ten. Sequencing input: naive CD4+ T cells from blood. The source of these receptors is a man aged 25-45 years with type 1 diabetes. Both conserved end residues are part of each CDR3. The D gene is left open where the match is weak. Clone size is not always given. Where it is, it says once, few, many or a class for expanded clones.

-	few	TRBV21-1	TRBJ2-3	TGTGCCGGGGGACAGGGGGCGAGCACAGATACGCAGTATTTT	CAGGQGASTDTQYF
TRBD1	few	TRBV19	TRBJ2-7	TGTGCCAGTAGTAACCGGGACAGGTATTACGAGCAGTACTTC	CASSNRDRYYEQYF
TRBD1	few	TRBV6-5	TRBJ2-5	TGTGCCAGCAGAACTGGGACAGGGGGGCAAGAGACCCAGTACTTC	CASRTGTGGQETQYF
-	few	TRBV25-1	TRBJ1-2	TGTGCCAGCAGTGAACAGGAGGCAGGGGGCTACACCTTC	CASSEQEAGGYTF
-	-	TRBV29-1	TRBJ1-1	TGCAGCGTTGTCACGGTTTTGAACACTGAAGCTTTCTTT	CSVVTVLNTEAFF
TRBD1	-	TRBV15	TRBJ1-1	TGTGCCACCGTTGACAGGGAAGGCTTAAGTACTGAAGCTTTCTTT	CATVDREGLSTEAFF
-	once	TRBV13	TRBJ1-1	TGTGCCAGCAGCCCCCCGGGGTACACTGAAGCTTTCTTT	CASSPPGYTEAFF
-	-	TRBV2	TRBJ2-1	TGTGCCAGCAGCGAATACAATGAGCAGTTCTTC	CASSEYNEQFF
-	few	TRBV2	TRBJ2-5	TGTGCCAGCAGTCGTACACCGTACCAAGAGACCCAGTACTTC	CASSRTPYQETQYF
TRBD1	-	TRBV2	TRBJ2-1	TGTGCCAGCGGGGGACAGCAGAATGAGCAGTTCTTC	CASGGQQNEQFF
-	-	TRBV11-2	TRBJ2-3	TGTGCCAGCAGCTTAGAACCCTTCGGGCCAGATACGCAGTATTTT	CASSLEPFGPDTQYF
-	few	TRBV27	TRBJ1-1	TGTGCCAGCAGTTACAGGGAGAACACTGAAGCTTTCTTT	CASSYRENTEAFF
-	-	TRBV6-5	TRBJ2-3	TGTGCCAGCAGTTACTCCCAGGATGGAACAGATACGCAGTATTTT	CASSYSQDGTDTQYF
-	-	TRBV7-2	TRBJ2-4	TGTGCCAGCAGCTCCTCCCCCACAGGGTGGGGGAACATTCAGTACTTC	CASSSSPTGWGNIQYF
-	-	TRBV6-5	TRBJ2-3	TGTGCCAGCAGTTATCGGCAGCCGAGGGCAGATACGCAGTATTTT	CASSYRQPRADTQYF
-	-	TRBV29-1	TRBJ1-5	TGCAGCGTTGGGGAGCGCAATCAGCCCCAGCATTTT	CSVGERNQPQHF
-	-	TRBV27	TRBJ1-4	TGTGCCAGTAGAACAGGGTCTGGGAATGAAAAACTGTTTTTT	CASRTGSGNEKLFF
-	few	TRBV15	TRBJ1-4	TGTGCCACCAGCAGAGAGTATGGTGCAACTAATGAAAAACTGTTTTTT	CATSREYGATNEKLFF
TRBD1	few	TRBV7-2	TRBJ1-5	TGTGCCAGCAGCTCCCCGGACAGGGGCAATCAGCCCCAGCATTTT	CASSSPDRGNQPQHF
-	-	TRBV30	TRBJ1-4	TGTGCCGCCCCGGACAGTAATGAAAAACTGTTTTTT	CAAPDSNEKLFF
TRBD1	few	TRBV7-2	TRBJ2-1	TGTGCCAGCAGCCCGAACAGGGGCAATGAGCAGTTCTTC	CASSPNRGNEQFF
-	few	TRBV4-3	TRBJ2-7	TGCGCCAGCAGCCTGTCCAGCCAGAGCTCCTACGAGCAGTACTTC	CASSLSSQSSYEQYF
-	-	TRBV6-5	TRBJ2-5	TGTGCCAGCAGTTTGGTGTACCAAGAGACCCAGTACTTC	CASSLVYQETQYF
-	few	TRBV18	TRBJ2-3	TGTGCCAGCTCGCAGGGTCAGGCAGATACGCAGTATTTT	CASSQGQADTQYF
-	-	TRBV4-1	TRBJ2-7	TGCGCCAGCAGCCTACCGGGACGGTACTACGAGCAGTACTTC	CASSLPGRYYEQYF
TRBD1	few	TRBV7-9	TRBJ2-7	TGTGCCAGCAGCCCGACAGGGTACGAGCAGTACTTC	CASSPTGYEQYF
-	-	TRBV6-4	TRBJ2-5	TGTGCCAGCAGTGACCAGCGCGGAGAGACCCAGTACTTC	CASSDQRGETQYF
TRBD2	few	TRBV7-9	TRBJ2-1	TGTGCCAGCAGCTTGTCTAGCGGTGAGCAGTTCTTC	CASSLSSGEQFF
-	-	TRBV2	TRBJ2-7	TGTGCCAGCAGTCTCCGAGCAGGGACAAACGAGCAGTACTTC	CASSLRAGTNEQYF
-	-	TRBV5-1	TRBJ2-3	TGCGCCAGCAGCTTTGAGGGAGATACGCAGTATTTT	CASSFEGDTQYF
-	-	TRBV30	TRBJ1-4	TGTGCCTGGACCAGACAGGCAGCAACTAATGAAAAACTGTTTTTT	CAWTRQAATNEKLFF
-	-	TRBV27	TRBJ1-5	TGTGCCAGCAGTTTTCCAGGGGCGGATCAGCCCCAGCATTTT	CASSFPGADQPQHF
-	-	TRBV4-1	TRBJ2-7	TGCGCCAGCAGCCAAGATGGCGCAGGTCCCTACGAGCAGTACTTC	CASSQDGAGPYEQYF
TRBD2	few	TRBV4-3	TRBJ2-1	TGCGCCAGCAGCCAGGGACTAGCGGGTTATTACAATGAGCAGTTCTTC	CASSQGLAGYYNEQFF
-	-	TRBV20-1	TRBJ2-5	TGCAGTGCAGCAGGGAGAGAGACCCAGTACTTC	CSAAGRETQYF
-	few	TRBV6-6	TRBJ1-2	TGTGCCAGCAAAGGCCGGCAGGGAGACTATGGCTACACCTTC	CASKGRQGDYGYTF
TRBD1	-	TRBV6-1	TRBJ2-7	TGTGCCAGCAGTTCTCTGGACAGGAGCTCCTACGAGCAGTACTTC	CASSSLDRSSYEQYF
-	-	TRBV9	TRBJ2-7	TGTGCCAGCAGCCTCGGAGGAGGTAGCGGCACTTACGAGCAGTACTTC	CASSLGGGSGTYEQYF
-	few	TRBV25-1	TRBJ1-1	TGTGCCAGCAGCGCAGGACGTGAAGCTTTCTTT	CASSAGREAFF
-	few	TRBV9	TRBJ2-3	TGTGCCAGCAGCGTAGCTACGCACAGCACAGATACGCAGTATTTT	CASSVATHSTDTQYF
-	-	TRBV7-2	TRBJ2-5	TGTGCCAGCCAACCCTGGGGGGGCAAGGAGACCCAGTACTTC	CASQPWGGKETQYF
TRBD1	-	TRBV29-1	TRBJ2-5	TGCAGCGTTTCCGGGACAGGAGAGACCCAGTACTTC	CSVSGTGETQYF
-	-	TRBV5-1	TRBJ2-2	TGCGCCAGCAGCTTGGTGTCAGGGGCCAACACCGGGGAGCTGTTTTTT	CASSLVSGANTGELFF
TRBD2	-	TRBV4-1	TRBJ2-1	TGCGCCAGCAGCCAAGTGGCTAGCGGGAGTCCCAGCTCCTACAATGAGCAGTTCTTC	CASSQVASGSPSSYNEQFF
TRBD2	few	TRBV10-3	TRBJ2-7	TGTGCCATCAGTGAGTCACCGGGACTAGCGGGAGGTTCCAGCTCCTACGAGCAGTACTTC	CAISESPGLAGGSSSYEQYF
-	few	TRBV19	TRBJ1-1	TGTGCCAGTCATAGCTACAGGGAATACACTGAAGCTTTCTTT	CASHSYREYTEAFF
-	-	TRBV30	TRBJ1-5	TGTGCCTGGACCCATACAGGGCACAATCAGCCCCAGCATTTT	CAWTHTGHNQPQHF
-	few	TRBV29-1	TRBJ2-5	TGCAGCGTTCTGACCCAAGAGACCCAGTACTTC	CSVLTQETQYF
TRBD1	-	TRBV7-8	TRBJ1-2	TGTGCCAGCAGTTTTAGGACAGGGGCAGGCGGCCTCTATGGCTACACCTTC	CASSFRTGAGGLYGYTF
TRBD1	-	TRBV5-1	TRBJ2-5	TGCGCCAGCAGCGCGCCGACAGGGGCCCAAGAGACCCAGTACTTC	CASSAPTGAQETQYF
-	-	TRBV6-4	TRBJ2-3	TGTGCCAGCAGTAATAGCGTCGGCGGTTCAGATACGCAGTATTTT	CASSNSVGGSDTQYF
TRBD2	-	TRBV7-2	TRBJ2-5	TGTGCCAGCAGCCTAAGGACTAGCGGGAGAATAGAGACCCAGTACTTC	CASSLRTSGRIETQYF
TRBD1	-	TRBV2	TRBJ2-7	TGTGCCAGCAGTGCCCCGCGGACAGGGTACGAGCAGTACTTC	CASSAPRTGYEQYF